The 24 T cell receptor beta chains given below trace back to one sample, sequenced in a study of T cell responses to AZD1222 COVID-19 vaccine. The data were produced by immunoSEQ multiplex PCR, yet TCRdb's version contains in-frame clones alone and is incomplete. The sample yields 150,000 to 180,000 clones, roughly 90% seen once. This material consisted of peripheral blood, taken on day 0 of AZD1222 vaccination. Receptors were obtained from an adult in good health.

The DNA of the CDR3 is TGTGCCAGCAGCCCGATAGTAGCGGGGGGCCCTCTCGTGCAGTTCTTC. Protein: CASSPIVAGGPLVQFF. The chain links TRBV7-2 to TRBJ2-1; the match to TRBD2 covers 10 bases. Germline CDR1 is SGHTA and CDR2 is FQGNSA. V lost 5 bases to trimming and J lost 12 bases; unmatched junction nucleotides: 16. There are 16 residues in the CDR3.

This rearrangement joins TRBV5-1 to TRBJ1-5; 7 bases match TRBD1. Germline CDR1 and CDR2: SGHRS and YFSETQ. The CDR3 covers 15 residues. After removal of 4 bases from V and 0 bases from J, the junction contained 4 bases not matched to a gene. This chain's CDR3 is CASSPGQYSNQPQHF. CDR3 nucleotide sequence: TGCGCCAGCAGCCCGGGACAGTATAGCAATCAGCCCCAGCATTTT. Full variable domain (outside the CDR3, taken from reference TRBV5-1 and TRBJ1-5): KAGVTQTPRYLIKTRGQQVTLSCSPISGHRSVSWYQQTPGQGLQFLFEYFSETQRNKGNFPGRFSGRQFSNSRSEMNVSTLELGDSALYLCASSPGQYSNQPQHFGDGTRLSIL.

This chain joins TRBV25-1 and TRBJ2-7; D is possibly TRBD2 (5 bases). This CDR3 is built from 17 residues. V lost 2 bases and J 0 bases, leaving 17 bases between the germline ends. Looked up from germline, CDR1 is MGHDK and CDR2 is SYGVNS. This CDR3 is CASSETPRGQHSYEQYF. The CDR3 region has the DNA TGTGCCAGCAGTGAAACGCCTCGCGGGCAGCACTCCTACGAGCAGTACTTC.

The CDR3 DNA sequence: TGTGCCAGCAGCTTGGACAGGATCTCTGGAAACACCATATATTTT. Translation gives CASSLDRISGNTIYF. The V and J genes are TRBV5-8 and TRBJ1-3, with a weak D call TRBD1 (5 bases). The CDR3 extends over 15 amino acids. The germline V gene encodes CDR1 SGHTS and CDR2 YDEGEE. Trimming shortened V by 0 bases and J by 0 bases, and 7 bases separated the two germline ends.

The chain has TRBV2 and TRBJ2-7; 7 bases line up with TRBD1. Germline values: CDR1 SNHLY, CDR2 FYNNEI. The CDR3 has 14 residues. J lost 2 bases, V lost 4 bases, and 5 bases had no gene match. The CDR3 is CASSGAQGAYEQYF. As DNA, the CDR3 is TGTGCCAGCAGTGGGGCGCAGGGGGCCTACGAGCAGTACTTC. The whole variable domain, filled in from reference TRBV2 and TRBJ2-7, reads EPEVTQTPSHQVTQMGQEVILRCVPISNHLYFYWYRQILGQKVEFLVSFYNNEISEKSEIFDDQFSVERPDGSNFTLKIRSTKLEDSAMYFCASSGAQGAYEQYFGPGTRLTVT.

The J gene is TRBJ2-7, the V gene TRBV4-2; TRBD2 aligns across 8 bases. Germline V lookup: CDR1 LGHNA, CDR2 YNFKEQ. This CDR3 spans 16 amino acids. V lost 5 bases and J lost 5; bases outside the gene matches: 14. The CDR3, as DNA: TGTGCCAGCAGCTCCCGGACTAGCACAAGGTTCCACGAGCAGTACTTC. Protein: CASSSRTSTRFHEQYF.

As DNA, the CDR3 is TGTGCCAGCAAGGTCGGAAACTATGGCTACACCTTC. This sequence encodes CASKVGNYGYTF. The J gene is TRBJ1-2, the V gene TRBV7-9; D not certain. This CDR3 contains 12 residues. V was clipped by 7 bases and J by 2 bases, with 8 bases between them. Germline lookup yields CDR1 SEHNR and CDR2 FQNEAQ (reference sequence). The full variable domain, with the rest looked up from reference TRBV7-9 and TRBJ1-2, is DTGVSQNPRHKITKRGQNVTFRCDPISEHNRLYWYRQTLGQGPEFLTYFQNEAQLEKSRLLSDRFSAERPKGSFSTLEIQRTEQGDSAMYLCASKVGNYGYTFGSGTRLTVV.

The gene calls are TRBV6-6 and TRBJ1-6; D possibly corresponds to TRBD1 (5 bases). The CDR3 contains 12 residues. Trimming took 6 bases from V and 15 from J, leaving 15 bases between them. CDR1 is MNHNY and CDR2 is SVGAGI in the germline V gene (reference sequence). CDR3 bases: TGTGCCAGCAGCCGCGACAGTTATTTCCTCCACTTT. It yields the protein CASSRDSYFLHF.

This chain joins TRBV9 and TRBJ2-5; D tentatively fits TRBD1 or TRBD2 (6 bases each). CDR3 length equals 14 residues. Per germline, CDR1 SGDLS and CDR2 YYNGEE. V lost 2 bases and J lost 5, with 13 bases in between. CDR3 DNA sequence: TGTGCCAGCAGCGTCCAAGGGGGGAGGGAGACCCAGTACTTC. Translating it yields CASSVQGGRETQYF.

This clone was detected once. J is TRBJ2-7 and V is TRBV5-1; D ambiguous. CDR3 length: 12 amino acids. V lost 0 bases and J lost 7, with 8 bases in between. Germline assignment: CDR1 SGHRS and CDR2 YFSETQ. The CDR3 nucleotides read TGCGCCAGCAGCTTGGATGGGCGAGAGCAGTACTTC. Amino acid sequence: CASSLDGREQYF.

The J gene is TRBJ1-3, the V gene TRBV3-1 (or the pseudogene TRBV3-2), with TRBD1 as a possible D gene (6 bases). V gave up 4 bases and J gave up 2 bases, with 9 bases separating them. The germline V gene encodes CDR1 LGHDT and CDR2 YNNKEL (reference sequence). The CDR3 spans 14 residues. The CDR3 reads CASSPAGAGNTIYF. The CDR3 nucleotides read TGTGCCAGCAGCCCCGCAGGGGCTGGAAACACCATATATTTT.

The gene calls are TRBV4-1 and TRBJ1-5, with no clear D. The CDR3 has 17 amino acids. V was cut by 0 bases and J by 3 bases, with 15 bases left in between. Germline-derived CDR1 and CDR2 are MGHRA and YSYEKL. The CDR3 sequence is CASSQDRSGVNNQPQHF. The CDR3 nucleotides read TGCGCCAGCAGCCAAGATCGTTCCGGGGTTAACAATCAGCCCCAGCATTTT.

The chain carries TRBV19 and TRBJ1-2; 8 nucleotides line up with TRBD1. CDR3 length equals 16 residues. V gave up 3 bases and J gave up 3 bases; unmatched junction bases: 9. Germline values: CDR1 LNHDA, CDR2 SQIVND (reference sequence). CDR3 sequence (DNA): TGTGCCAGTAGTATTAAAGTCGGGACAGGTGACTATGGCTACACCTTC. It codes for CASSIKVGTGDYGYTF.

The V call is TRBV19, the J call TRBJ1-1; TRBD1 matches at 9 bases. CDR1 and CDR2 (germline): LNHDA, SQIVND (reference sequence). The CDR3 runs to 15 residues. The V segment lost 4 bases and the J segment 3 bases; nucleotides outside the gene matches: 6. This CDR3 reads CASSTRDRVDTEAFF. The CDR3 DNA follows: TGTGCCAGTAGTACCCGGGACAGGGTTGACACTGAAGCTTTCTTT. Drawing the rest from reference TRBV19 and TRBJ1-1, the complete variable domain is DGGITQSPKYLFRKEGQNVTLSCEQNLNHDAMYWYRQDPGQGLRLIYYSQIVNDFQKGDIAEGYSVSREKKESFPLTVTSAQKNPTAFYLCASSTRDRVDTEAFFGQGTRLTVV.

The J gene is TRBJ1-5, the V gene TRBV2; 7 bases map to TRBD1. V shed 9 bases and J 2 bases; nucleotides not matched to a gene: 7. Germline lookup yields CDR1 SNHLY and CDR2 FYNNEI. The CDR3 has 14 residues. The CDR3 nucleotides are TGTGCCAGTGGAGGAGACAGGGGCAATCAGCCCCAGCATTTT. Its protein is CASGGDRGNQPQHF.

The chain recombines TRBV7-2 with TRBJ1-1; D may be TRBD1 (5 bases). Germline V CDR1 and CDR2: SGHTA, FQGNSA. The CDR3 runs 14 residues. Trimming removed 6 bases from V and 3 bases from J, with 14 bases in between. The CDR3 reads CASSTGTADTEAFF. The CDR3 coding sequence is TGTGCCAGCAGTACCGGGACGGCGGACACTGAAGCTTTCTTT.

The chain joins TRBV7-9 to TRBJ2-1; 12 nucleotides align to TRBD2. Germline V lookup: CDR1 SEHNR, CDR2 FQNEAQ (reference sequence). There are 16 residues in the CDR3. The V segment lost 1 base and the J segment 6 bases; nucleotides outside the gene matches: 4. The CDR3: CASSLEAGLAGNEQFF. The CDR3 DNA reads TGTGCCAGCAGCTTAGAGGCGGGACTAGCGGGCAATGAGCAGTTCTTC.

This clone has more than one count but fewer than ten. This chain links TRBV6-5 with TRBJ1-4; no clear D gene. CDR1 and CDR2 from the germline V gene are MNHEY and SVGAGI. V was cut by 5 bases and J by 7 bases, with 17 bases left in between. The CDR3 has 15 amino acids. CDR3 DNA sequence: TGTGCCAGCAGTATTTCGCCGGGGAGCTCTGAAAAACTGTTTTTT. Protein sequence: CASSISPGSSEKLFF.

The table lists this clone with a few counts. The chain carries TRBV12-3 or TRBV12-4 and TRBJ1-2; unclear D gene. This CDR3 has 13 residues. The V end was cut by 6 bases, the J end by 2 bases, with 10 bases between. CDR3 in DNA: TGTGCCAGCAGCCTCGACGAGAACTATGGCTACACCTTC. Translating gives CASSLDENYGYTF.

This clone was observed once. This sequence joins TRBV4-3 and TRBJ2-6, with D maybe TRBD2 (5 bases). Trimming removed 0 bases at V and 4 bases at J, with 10 bases between. The CDR3 length is 16 residues. CDR1 is LGHNA and CDR2 is YSLEER in the germline V gene. CDR3 DNA sequence: TGCGCCAGCAGCCAAGAATGGGGAGCCGGGGCCAACGTCCTGACTTTC. Translating it yields CASSQEWGAGANVLTF.

The V gene is TRBV28, the J gene TRBJ2-7, with 8 bases that match TRBD2. With 4 bases clipped from V and 0 bases from J, the junction kept 8 bases outside the gene matches. CDR1 and CDR2 (germline): MDHEN, SYDVKM. The CDR3 covers 16 residues. Written as DNA, the CDR3 is TGTGCCAGCAGTTCAGCCGGGGGGGCCCCCTCCTACGAGCAGTACTTC. Residues: CASSSAGGAPSYEQYF.

This sequence joins TRBV2 and TRBJ2-3, with TRBD1 matching over 7 bases. Germline V gives CDR1 SNHLY, CDR2 FYNNEI. After removal of 7 bases from V and 0 bases from J, the junction contained 4 bases not matched to a gene. The CDR3 loop spans 14 amino acids. Here the CDR3 DNA reads TGTGCCAGCAAGACAGGGTCTAGCACAGATACGCAGTATTTT. Protein: CASKTGSSTDTQYF.

V usage is TRBV11-2 and J usage is TRBJ2-5; D tentatively reads TRBD1 or TRBD2 (5 bases each). Trimming stripped 3 bases from V and 5 bases from J, with 10 bases between. The germline V gene has CDR1 SGHAT and CDR2 FQNNGV. The CDR3 contains 13 residues. The CDR3 here is CASSFSWGETQYF. CDR3 sequence (DNA): TGTGCCAGCAGCTTCTCCTGGGGGGAGACCCAGTACTTC.

Turning to this clone: An end of the junction does not agree with germline; a read error may underlie this. This chain uses TRBV6-5 with TRBJ1-2; possibly TRBD1 for D (5 bases). CDR1 is MNHEY, CDR2 SVGAGI, per germline. CDR3 length: 14 amino acids. This CDR3 is CASSQTRQLTKDYF. Written as DNA, the CDR3 is TGTGCCAGCAGCCAAACGCGACAGTTAACCAAAGACTACTTC.